This TCR beta chain was captured in a study of somatic mutations in cytotoxic T cells in rheumatoid arthritis. Study observations and caveats: Within 8 of 65 patients, the single biggest CD8+ clone made up more than 20% of CD8+ cells.

The assay was immunoSEQ multiplex PCR, and TCRdb's table has in-frame clones only and misses some. Of roughly 16,000 clones in the sample, 82% were seen once. V was clipped by 4 bases and J by 0 bases, with 21 bases between them. The length of the CDR3 is 18 residues. Germline CDR1 and CDR2: LNHDA and SQIVND (reference sequence). As to this clone: Its antigen is undetermined.

This clonotype originated in a woman between 45 and 60 years old with rheumatoid arthritis. The rearrangement uses TRBV19 and TRBJ1-1; D remains ambiguous. The specimen sequenced was CD8+ T cells sorted from blood. The DNA for the CDR3 is TGTGCCAGTAGTACGATGTATACTACCAGCCTGATGAACACTGAAGCTTTCTTT. Its translation: CASSTMYTTSLMNTEAFF.